This TCR beta chain stems from a study of T cell repertoires in cytomegalovirus infection. On the study more broadly: From public TCR beta signatures came an indication of both CMV infection and matching HLA type.

One entry per CDR3 protein, called by TCRdb with MiXCR from the reads. The sample includes approximately 7,200 distinct CDR3 sequences, 55% of them seen just once. As concerns this clonotype: Its antigen remains unidentified. At one end the junction does not follow the germline gene, possibly because of a read error.

CDR1 MNHEY and CDR2 SMNVEV come from the germline V gene (reference sequence). The CDR3 has 10 residues. The chain links TRBV27 to TRBJ2-3; D gene uncertain. The specimen sequenced was PBMCs, sequenced either directly or after in vitro stimulation (not recorded which). This receptor was identified in a human donor in good health (CMV status not recorded). Some clones in this sample may be carry-over from other donors' samples. The CDR3 reads CASNGATQYF. CDR3 DNA sequence: TGTGCCAGTAACGGAGCTACGCAGTACTTT.